This entry lists 21 T cell receptor beta chains sequenced from one sample in a study of cytomegalovirus exposure and HLA in healthy donors. Primers included in the PCR were 60 Vbeta and 13 Jbeta primers. Profiled with immunoSEQ multiplex PCR; TCRdb holds only in-frame clones, not every one. Found here are approximately 110,000 clones, 74% of them singletons; the top ten hold about 2.6%. Sequencing was done on a sample of PBMCs. Receptors originate from a man aged 50 to 59 in good health and CMV-seropositive.

The chain carries TRBV19 and TRBJ2-1; 8 bases match TRBD1. The trim removed 6 bases at V and 9 bases at J, leaving 7 bases unmatched. The CDR3 runs 13 residues. The germline gives CDR1 LNHDA, CDR2 SQIVND (reference sequence). In DNA form, the CDR3 reads TGTGCCAGTAGCTCGGACAGGGCGGGTGAGCAGTTCTTC. Translated, it gives CASSSDRAGEQFF. Based on the CDR3 plus reference TRBV19 and TRBJ2-1, the full variable domain is DGGITQSPKYLFRKEGQNVTLSCEQNLNHDAMYWYRQDPGQGLRLIYYSQIVNDFQKGDIAEGYSVSREKKESFPLTVTSAQKNPTAFYLCASSSDRAGEQFFGPGTRLTVL.

The genes are TRBV5-1 and TRBJ2-1; D unresolved. This CDR3 is 11 amino acids long. The V gene's germline CDR1 is SGHRS and CDR2 YFSETQ. Trimming removed 1 base at V and 8 bases at J, with 4 bases between. The chain's CDR3 is CASSLSHEQFF. For the CDR3, the DNA is TGCGCCAGCAGCTTGAGCCATGAGCAGTTCTTC.

V is TRBV7-2 and J is TRBJ1-1; TRBD1 is a possible D gene (5 bases). V dropped 2 bases and J dropped 5 bases, with 12 bases sitting between them. Germline V lookup: CDR1 SGHTA, CDR2 FQGNSA. CDR3 size: 14 residues. The CDR3 loop is CASSLFQGRTEAFF. The CDR3 DNA is TGTGCCAGCAGCTTATTCCAGGGAAGGACTGAAGCTTTCTTT.

V and J are TRBV11-2 and TRBJ2-5, with D perhaps TRBD2 (6 bases). The better agreement between TRBJ2-7 and the DNA end casts doubt on the J call. Germline V gene sequence: CDR1 SGHAT, CDR2 FQNNGV. This CDR3 region has 15 residues. For the CDR3, the DNA is TGTGCCAGCAGCTCTCCGGGACTGATGTACTACGAGCAGTACTTC. Translation gives CASSSPGLMYYEQYF.

This clone was seen more than once but under ten times. The chain employs TRBV23-1 and TRBJ2-3; 10 bases fit TRBD2. TRBV23-1 is an ORF, and what it does is uncertain. V lost 0 bases to trimming and J lost 1 base; unmatched junction nucleotides: 10. This CDR3 spans 19 amino acids. As DNA, the CDR3 is TGCGCCAGCAGTCAATCTACCAGCGGGGGGGCGGGGGGCACAGATACGCAGTATTTT. It codes for CASSQSTSGGAGGTDTQYF.

This clone was picked up a small number of times. This chain joins TRBV2 and TRBJ1-5; 8 nucleotides agree with TRBD1. From germline, CDR1 is SNHLY and CDR2 FYNNEI. V dropped 6 bases and J dropped 5; count of bases not matched to a gene: 3. This CDR3 comprises 13 residues. The CDR3: CASRYRGDQPQHF. CDR3 sequence (DNA): TGTGCCAGCAGATACAGGGGGGATCAGCCCCAGCATTTT.

The chain is built from TRBV5-1 and TRBJ2-4; D gene uncertain. Per the germline V gene, CDR1 is SGHRS and CDR2 is YFSETQ. Trimming removed 1 base at V and 8 bases at J, with 7 bases between. The CDR3 contains 12 residues. The CDR3 sequence is CASSLPGDIQYF. The CDR3, as DNA: TGCGCCAGCAGCTTGCCGGGTGACATTCAGTACTTC.

This chain links TRBV9 with TRBJ2-2; 7 bases are a match to TRBD1. V was clipped by 4 bases and J by 1 base; unmatched bases: 4. CDR3 length: 15 residues. The germline CDR1 and CDR2 sequences are SGDLS and YYNGEE. The CDR3 nucleotides are TGTGCCAGCAGCTCCGGGACAGTGAACACCGGGGAGCTGTTTTTT. It encodes CASSSGTVNTGELFF.

The chain carries TRBV6-1 and TRBJ2-7; D unclear. CDR1 and CDR2 (germline): MNHNS, SASEGT. The CDR3 sequence is 12 residues long. V was clipped by 4 bases and J by 3 bases, with 7 bases between them. This chain's CDR3 is CASSVNGYEQYF. CDR3 sequence (DNA): TGTGCCAGCAGTGTAAACGGCTACGAGCAGTACTTC.

This chain connects TRBV5-1 to TRBJ2-2; 7 nucleotides align to TRBD1. CDR1 is SGHRS, CDR2 YFSETQ, per germline. With 4 bases clipped from V and 2 bases from J, the junction kept 8 bases outside the gene matches. CDR3 length equals 16 residues. DNA for the CDR3: TGCGCCAGCAGCGCACCCGGGACAGCAAACACCGGGGAGCTGTTTTTT. Residues: CASSAPGTANTGELFF.

The J gene is TRBJ2-7, the V gene TRBV5-4; tentatively, D is TRBD1 (5 bases). CDR3 length: 15 residues. Germline V lookup: CDR1 SGHNT, CDR2 YYREEE (reference sequence). The V end was cut by 0 bases, the J end by 0 bases, with 10 bases between. The CDR3 DNA reads TGTGCCAGCAGCTTGGCCGGCGACAGCTCCTACGAGCAGTACTTC. Translated: CASSLAGDSSYEQYF.

V gene TRBV18 combines with J gene TRBJ2-1; 9 bases map to TRBD2. Germline trimming cut 3 bases from V and 4 bases from J; bases unmatched to any gene: 7. The CDR3 is 16 amino acids. The germline V gene encodes CDR1 KGHSH and CDR2 LQKENI. In DNA form, the CDR3 reads TGTGCCAGCTCACCGGCGACTAGCGGAGGTTACAATGAGCAGTTCTTC. Its translation is CASSPATSGGYNEQFF.

The chain uses TRBV7-9 and TRBJ1-2, with TRBD1 matching over 7 bases. Losses at the gene ends were 5 bases for V and 2 bases for J; bases not matched to a gene: 8. The CDR3 totals 15 residues. Germline-derived CDR1 and CDR2 are SEHNR and FQNEAQ (reference sequence). This CDR3 reads CASSQLLGQNYGYTF. As DNA, the CDR3 is TGTGCCAGCAGCCAACTCCTGGGACAGAACTATGGCTACACCTTC.

The CDR3 DNA reads as TGTGCCAGCAGCTTAAAAGGGGATGGCTACACCTTC. Its protein is CASSLKGDGYTF. The V and J genes are TRBV5-6 and TRBJ1-2, with TRBD1 as a possible D gene (5 bases). This CDR3 is 12 amino acids long. Per germline, CDR1 SGHDT and CDR2 YYEEEE. Between the trimmed V and J ends, which lost 2 bases and 6 bases, there was a span of 8 bases.

This chain uses TRBV5-4 with TRBJ2-5, with 11 nucleotides matching TRBD2. The DNA matches TRBJ2-7 better at its end, which makes the J call doubtful. Germline CDR1 reads SGHNT; CDR2 reads YYREEE (reference sequence). The CDR3 is made up of 15 amino acids. The DNA for the CDR3 is TGTGCCAGCAGCTTTCGACTAGCGGGGACCTACGAGCAGTACTTC. It translates to CASSFRLAGTYEQYF.

J is TRBJ2-5 and V is TRBV21-1; the D segment call TRBD1 is taken from the table without a DNA check. TRBV21-1 is marked as a pseudogene. This CDR3 comprises 15 residues. The CDR3 bases are TGTGCCAGCAGCTATTTGACAGGGGAGGTAGAGACCCAGTACTTC. Translating gives CASSYLTGEVETQYF.

This clone showed up just once. The chain combines TRBV7-3 with TRBJ2-6; 12 nucleotides agree with TRBD1. J lost 2 bases, V lost 5 bases, and 7 bases had no gene match. CDR1 is SGHTA, CDR2 FQGTGA, per germline. CDR3 length: 18 amino acids. CDR3 loop: CASSIPGQGAPGANVLTF. In DNA, the CDR3 is TGTGCCAGCAGCATTCCGGGACAGGGGGCGCCTGGGGCCAACGTCCTGACTTTC.

The chain uses TRBV5-1 and TRBJ2-7; 7 nucleotides agree with TRBD2. The CDR3 loop spans 14 amino acids. V was clipped by 4 bases and J by 2 bases; unmatched bases: 6. Germline CDR1 and CDR2: SGHRS and YFSETQ. This CDR3 is CASSPSSGPYEQYF. The CDR3 DNA reads TGCGCCAGCAGCCCGTCTAGCGGTCCCTACGAGCAGTACTTC.

The chain employs TRBV6-4 and TRBJ2-2; a weak D match, TRBD1 (6 bases). Looked up from germline, CDR1 is MRHNA and CDR2 is SNTAGT. Deletions cut 1 base from V and 6 bases from J, with 15 bases between. The CDR3 runs to 16 residues. For the CDR3, the DNA is TGTGCCAGCAGTGACTGGGGGCAGGGAGTTGCCGGGGAGCTGTTTTTT. Translation gives CASSDWGQGVAGELFF.

This clone was seen a few times. The CDR3 bases are TGTGCCAGTACCGAGACTAGCGGGGGGTCCTACAATGAGCAGTTCTTC. Translating gives CASTETSGGSYNEQFF. The V gene is TRBV19, the J gene TRBJ2-1, with 13 bases aligning to TRBD2. CDR3 length equals 16 residues. Germline CDR1 reads LNHDA; CDR2 reads SQIVND (reference sequence). V lost 7 bases and J lost 1; bases outside the gene matches: 4.

This rearrangement joins TRBV7-3 to TRBJ2-2; the D gene is possibly TRBD2 (5 bases). The length of the CDR3 is 15 residues. Germline V lookup: CDR1 SGHTA, CDR2 FQGTGA. V shed 3 bases and J shed 6 bases, with 14 bases lying between them. Here the CDR3 DNA reads TGTGCCAGCAGCTTGGAGGTCGGGTCTGCCGGGGAGCTGTTTTTT. Amino acids: CASSLEVGSAGELFF.